The T cell receptor beta chain under discussion was sequenced for a study of blood T cell repertoires in COVID-19. For the study at large: Sources were T cells, B-cell-depleted T cells, or PBMCs; the material itself was cDNA or gDNA.

V was cut by 2 bases and J by 1 base, with 10 bases left in between. Germline V gives CDR1 SGHKS, CDR2 YYEKEE (reference sequence). The CDR3 is made up of 15 amino acids. Original data processing: The assay estimated nucleated cells by amplifying reference gene primers. TCRdb keeps only in-frame clones here, not all; method: immunoSEQ multiplex PCR. That table furnishes V, J and clone size, whereas the DNA furnished D and trimming. The table includes about 180,000 clones, around 88% detected once. Sequencing used PBMCs or T cells enriched from blood (not recorded which). The origin of this receptor is a woman under 40 who had recovered from COVID-19. This chain connects TRBV5-5 to TRBJ1-5; D is unclear. The CDR3 loop reads CASSFYGESNQPQHF. CDR3 DNA sequence: TGTGCCAGCAGCTTCTACGGGGAAAGCAATCAGCCCCAGCATTTT.